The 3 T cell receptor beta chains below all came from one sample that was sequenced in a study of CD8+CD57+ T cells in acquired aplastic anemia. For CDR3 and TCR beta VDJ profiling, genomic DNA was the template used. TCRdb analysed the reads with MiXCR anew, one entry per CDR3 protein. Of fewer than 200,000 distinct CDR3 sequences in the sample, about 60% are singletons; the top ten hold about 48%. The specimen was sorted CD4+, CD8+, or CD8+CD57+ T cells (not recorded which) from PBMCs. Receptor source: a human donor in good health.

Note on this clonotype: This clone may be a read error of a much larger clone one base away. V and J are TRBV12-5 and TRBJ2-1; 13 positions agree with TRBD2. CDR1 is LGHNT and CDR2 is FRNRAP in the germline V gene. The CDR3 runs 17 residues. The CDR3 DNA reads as TGTGCCAGCAGTTTAGCTCTACGACTAGCGGGAGGCAATGAGCAGCTCTTC. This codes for CASSLALRLAGGNEQLF.

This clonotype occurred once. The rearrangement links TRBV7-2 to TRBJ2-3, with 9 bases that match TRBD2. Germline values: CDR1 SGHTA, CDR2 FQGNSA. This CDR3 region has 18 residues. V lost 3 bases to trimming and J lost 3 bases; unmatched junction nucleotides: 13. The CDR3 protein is CASSLSLAGEEVTDTQYF. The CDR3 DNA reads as TGTGCCAGCAGCTTGAGTTTAGCGGGAGAGGAAGTGACAGATACGCAGTATTTT.

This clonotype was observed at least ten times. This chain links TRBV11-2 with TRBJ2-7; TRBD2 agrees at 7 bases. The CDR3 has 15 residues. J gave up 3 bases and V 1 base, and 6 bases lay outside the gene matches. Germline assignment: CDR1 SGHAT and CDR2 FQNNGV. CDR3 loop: CASSLGAGLRYEQYF. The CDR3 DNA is TGTGCCAGCAGCTTAGGAGCGGGACTACGCTACGAGCAGTACTTC.